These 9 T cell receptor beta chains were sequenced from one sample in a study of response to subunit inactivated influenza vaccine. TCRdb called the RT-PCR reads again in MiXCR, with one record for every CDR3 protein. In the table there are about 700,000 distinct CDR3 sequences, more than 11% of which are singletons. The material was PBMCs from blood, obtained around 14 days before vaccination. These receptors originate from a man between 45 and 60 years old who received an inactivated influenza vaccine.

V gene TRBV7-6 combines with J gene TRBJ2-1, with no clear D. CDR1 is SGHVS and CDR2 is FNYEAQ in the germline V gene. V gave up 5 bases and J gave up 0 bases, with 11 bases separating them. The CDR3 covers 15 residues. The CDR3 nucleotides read TGTGCCAGCAGCCCGACTTACAGCTCCTACAATGAGCAGTTCTTC. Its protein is CASSPTYSSYNEQFF. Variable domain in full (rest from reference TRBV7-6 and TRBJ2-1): GAGVSQSPRYKVTKRGQDVALRCDPISGHVSLYWYRQALGQGPEFLTYFNYEAQQDKSGLPNDRFSAERPEGSISTLTIQRTEQRDSAMYRCASSPTYSSYNEQFFGPGTRLTVL.

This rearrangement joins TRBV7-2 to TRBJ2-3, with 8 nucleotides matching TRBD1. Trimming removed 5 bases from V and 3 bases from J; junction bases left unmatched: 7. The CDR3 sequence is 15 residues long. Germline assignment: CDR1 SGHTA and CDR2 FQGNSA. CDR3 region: CASSPAGGRTDTQYF. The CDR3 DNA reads TGTGCCAGCAGCCCCGCAGGGGGCAGGACAGATACGCAGTATTTT.

CDR3 DNA sequence: TGTGCCAGCAGTCCCCGTGTCGGGACGGCAAGCTCCTACGAGCAGTACTTC. Protein product: CASSPRVGTASSYEQYF. This chain joins TRBV9 and TRBJ2-7; D tentatively fits TRBD1 or TRBD2 (5 bases each). This CDR3 region has 17 residues. Trimming removed 5 bases from V and 0 bases from J, with 21 bases in between. Germline V CDR1 and CDR2: SGDLS, YYNGEE.

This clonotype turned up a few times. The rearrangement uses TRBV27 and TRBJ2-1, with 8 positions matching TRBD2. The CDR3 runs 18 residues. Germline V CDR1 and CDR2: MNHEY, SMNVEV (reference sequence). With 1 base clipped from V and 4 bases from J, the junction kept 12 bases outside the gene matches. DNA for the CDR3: TGTGCCAGCAGTTTATTGTGGGTTAGCGGGAAAAATTACAATGAGCAGTTCTTC. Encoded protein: CASSLLWVSGKNYNEQFF.

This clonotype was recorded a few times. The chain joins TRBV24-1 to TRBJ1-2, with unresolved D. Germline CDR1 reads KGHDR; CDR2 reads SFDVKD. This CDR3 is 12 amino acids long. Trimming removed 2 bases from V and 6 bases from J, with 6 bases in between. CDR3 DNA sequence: TGTGCCACCAGTGATTATGCGGATGGCTACACCTTC. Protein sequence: CATSDYADGYTF.

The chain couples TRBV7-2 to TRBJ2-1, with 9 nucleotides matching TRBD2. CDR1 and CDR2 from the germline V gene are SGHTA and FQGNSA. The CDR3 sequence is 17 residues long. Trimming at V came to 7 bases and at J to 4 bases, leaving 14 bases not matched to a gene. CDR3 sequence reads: CASKTTSLAGPYNEQFF. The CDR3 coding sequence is TGTGCCAGCAAAACCACATCGCTAGCGGGACCGTACAATGAGCAGTTCTTC.

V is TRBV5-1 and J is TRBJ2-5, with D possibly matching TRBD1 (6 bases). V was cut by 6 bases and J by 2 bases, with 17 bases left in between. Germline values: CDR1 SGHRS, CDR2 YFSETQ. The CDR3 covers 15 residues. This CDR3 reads CASTATRGGQETQYF. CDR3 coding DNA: TGCGCCAGCACCGCTACCAGAGGGGGACAAGAGACCCAGTACTTC.

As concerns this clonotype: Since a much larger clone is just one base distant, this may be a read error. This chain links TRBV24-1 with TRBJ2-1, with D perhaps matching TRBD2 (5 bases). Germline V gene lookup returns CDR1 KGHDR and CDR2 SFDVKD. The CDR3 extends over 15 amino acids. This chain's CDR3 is CAASVGGYTYNEQFF. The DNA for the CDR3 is TGTGCCGCCAGTGTAGGCGGGTACACCTACAATGAGCAGTTCTTC.

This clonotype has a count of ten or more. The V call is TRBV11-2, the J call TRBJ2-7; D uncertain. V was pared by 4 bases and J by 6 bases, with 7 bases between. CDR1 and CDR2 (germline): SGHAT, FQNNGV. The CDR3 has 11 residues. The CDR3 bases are TGTGCCAGCAGCTCGGTCCTCGAGCAGTACTTC. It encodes CASSSVLEQYF.